Here is one T cell receptor (beta chain) with its context. Between 1 and 8 samples per patient were obtained, pretreatment and on-treatment. This sample stems from a study of PD-L1 blockade in urothelial cancer. Study-wide background: About 90% of the roughly 30 patients were men who had bladder-origin urothelial cancer. Blood-derived samples held a median approximately 140,000 T cells.

Repertoires were generated with immunoSEQ multiplex PCR, while TCRdb's copy carries only in-frame clones and drops some. Of about 100,000 clones listed, around 82% are singletons. This CDR3 spans 12 amino acids. Trimming removed 6 bases at V and 4 bases at J, with 9 bases between. Germline CDR1 SEHNR, CDR2 FQNEAQ (reference sequence). The specimen was PBMCs, collected around atezolizumab (anti-PD-L1) treatment. The sequence was obtained from a man aged 50-59 years with urothelial cancer. This chain joins TRBV7-9 and TRBJ1-2, with D unresolved. The DNA for the CDR3 is TGTGCCAGCAGTTTGACTTTCTATGGCTACACCTTC. Encoded protein: CASSLTFYGYTF.